This T cell receptor beta chain came from a study of blood T cell repertoires in COVID-19. Study-wide background: Samples taken during acute and convalescent COVID-19 were collected in the United States, Italy and Spain. PBMCs, B-cell-depleted T cells, or T cells provided the cDNA or gDNA that made up the material.

Trimming at V came to 5 bases and at J to 2 bases, leaving 1 base not matched to a gene. This CDR3 has 13 amino acids. Germline V gene data show CDR1 as SGHRS and CDR2 as YFSETQ. As handled by the study authors: Nucleated cell counts were estimated from reference gene primer amplification. Generated by immunoSEQ multiplex PCR, the TCRdb table keeps only in-frame clones and is missing some. V and J calls and clone size follow that table, whereas D and trimming were derived from the DNA. The sample lists about 260,000 clones; 88% were seen once. The sample was peripheral blood. This clonotype originated in a man aged 55 to 70 who had recovered from COVID-19. The genes are TRBV5-1 and TRBJ2-7; 10 bases map to TRBD2. The CDR3 bases are TGCGCCAGCAGGAGCGGGGGGGCCTACGAGCAGTACTTC. Translated, it gives CASRSGGAYEQYF. Using reference TRBV5-1 and TRBJ2-7 for the parts outside the CDR3, the full variable domain is KAGVTQTPRYLIKTRGQQVTLSCSPISGHRSVSWYQQTPGQGLQFLFEYFSETQRNKGNFPGRFSGRQFSNSRSEMNVSTLELGDSALYLCASRSGGAYEQYFGPGTRLTVT.